Following are 15 T cell receptor beta chains from one sample sequenced in a study of T cell responses to AZD1222 COVID-19 vaccine. Generated by immunoSEQ multiplex PCR, the TCRdb table keeps only in-frame clones and is missing some. The sample has 240,000 or so clones; 80% to 95% are singletons. The material sequenced was peripheral blood, taken on day 0 of AZD1222 vaccination. The receptors were sampled from an adult in good health.

V usage is TRBV3-1 (or the pseudogene TRBV3-2) and J usage is TRBJ2-3; 15 positions agree with TRBD2. V gave up 6 bases and J gave up 4 bases; unmatched junction bases: 5. Germline CDR1 and CDR2: LGHDT and YNNKEL (reference sequence). There are 16 residues in the CDR3. The CDR3 reads CASRRTSGGAADTQYF. The DNA of the CDR3 is TGTGCCAGCAGGCGGACTAGCGGGGGGGCCGCAGATACGCAGTATTTT.

The chain recombines TRBV10-3 with TRBJ2-5; no firm D call. Trimming removed 4 bases at V and 5 bases at J, with 11 bases between. Germline values: CDR1 ENHRY, CDR2 SYGVKD. The CDR3 is 13 amino acids. CDR3 protein: CAISAGIVETQYF. The CDR3 nucleotides are TGTGCCATCAGTGCAGGTATAGTGGAGACCCAGTACTTC.

The chain has TRBV9 and TRBJ1-4; D might be TRBD1 (5 bases). The V end lost 0 bases, the J end lost 6 bases, and 12 bases lay between the germline ends. This CDR3 is built from 15 residues. Germline V gene sequence: CDR1 SGDLS, CDR2 YYNGEE. The chain's CDR3 is CASSVDAGAYEKLFF. DNA for the CDR3: TGTGCCAGCAGCGTAGACGCCGGGGCGTATGAAAAACTGTTTTTT.

This rearrangement joins TRBV10-3 to TRBJ2-3, with 7 nucleotides matching TRBD2. This CDR3 comprises 20 residues. Germline trimming cut 0 bases from V and 2 bases from J; bases unmatched to any gene: 17. CDR1 ENHRY and CDR2 SYGVKD come from the germline V gene. In nucleotides, the CDR3 is TGTGCCATCAGTGAGTCGAAAAATTTTGCGGGGGTGAACTACACAGATACGCAGTATTTT. Its translation: CAISESKNFAGVNYTDTQYF.

The CDR3 DNA follows: TGTGCCAGCAGCCGAGACAGACTCTACGAGCAGTACTTC. It specifies CASSRDRLYEQYF. This chain uses TRBV5-4 with TRBJ2-7, with D tentatively TRBD1 (5 bases). The germline CDR1 and CDR2 sequences are SGHNT and YYREEE (reference sequence). The CDR3 runs 13 residues. Trimming pared 4 bases from V and 3 bases from J, leaving 11 bases between.

This rearrangement joins TRBV19 to TRBJ2-2, with TRBD1 as a possible D gene (5 bases). The CDR3 has 16 amino acids. The ends were cut back, 1 base at V and 2 bases at J, with 11 bases in the middle. Germline loops: CDR1 LNHDA, CDR2 SQIVND (reference sequence). The CDR3 DNA is TGTGCCAGTAGTATAGGCGCGACAGTAAACACCGGGGAGCTGTTTTTT. This translates into CASSIGATVNTGELFF.

The chain joins TRBV6-5 to TRBJ1-6, with D perhaps matching TRBD1 (6 bases). Trimming took off 2 bases at V and 8 bases at J, with 16 bases between the two ends. CDR3 length equals 16 residues. Germline lookup yields CDR1 MNHEY and CDR2 SVGAGI. CDR3 region: CASSYRRVGGHSPLHF. In nucleotides, the CDR3 is TGTGCCAGCAGTTACCGTCGGGTCGGGGGCCATTCACCCCTCCACTTT.

V gene TRBV2 combines with J gene TRBJ1-1; tentatively, D is TRBD1 (5 bases). Germline V gives CDR1 SNHLY, CDR2 FYNNEI. This CDR3 has 16 amino acids. Trimming removed 4 bases from V and 4 bases from J, with 19 bases in between. CDR3 nucleotide sequence: TGTGCCAGCAGTGGGGCAGGAAATTTTCAGGGCACTGAAGCTTTCTTT. This translates into CASSGAGNFQGTEAFF.

The CDR3 reads CASSHRDRVSEQYF. The CDR3 DNA follows: TGTGCCAGCAGCCACCGGGACAGGGTCAGCGAGCAGTACTTC. V and J are TRBV21-1 and TRBJ2-7; whether TRBD1, the table's D call, matches the DNA was not checked. TRBV21-1 represents a pseudogene. This CDR3 comprises 14 residues.

This clone was seen once. Other DNA sequences of this sample code for an identical CDR3. The rearrangement links TRBV18 to TRBJ2-7; D might be TRBD1 (6 bases). The germline V and J ends were trimmed by 2 bases and 4 bases, with 9 bases remaining between them. The CDR3 consists of 13 residues. The germline CDR1 and CDR2 sequences are KGHSH and LQKENI. The CDR3 DNA reads as TGTGCCAGCTCACCAGCAGGGGCGTACGAGCAGTACTTC. Protein sequence: CASSPAGAYEQYF. Supplemented by reference TRBV18 and TRBJ2-7, the full variable domain reads NAGVMQNPRHLVRRRGQEARLRCSPMKGHSHVYWYRQLPEEGLKFMVYLQKENIIDESGMPKERFSAEFPKEGPSILRIQQVVRGDSAAYFCASSPAGAYEQYFGPGTRLTVT.

The chain employs TRBV5-1 and TRBJ2-1; the D call may be TRBD1 or TRBD2 (5 bases each). Germline V gives CDR1 SGHRS, CDR2 YFSETQ. There are 17 residues in the CDR3. V was shortened by 0 bases and J by 8 bases, with 21 bases between the two germline ends. The CDR3 protein is CASSLVAVAGLRDEQFF. CDR3 sequence (DNA): TGCGCCAGCAGCTTGGTTGCCGTGGCAGGGCTGAGGGATGAGCAGTTCTTC.

V gene TRBV27 combines with J gene TRBJ2-1; D is ambiguous. Germline CDR1 and CDR2: MNHEY and SMNVEV (reference sequence). V gave up 6 bases and J gave up 7 bases, with 16 bases separating them. The CDR3 contains 14 residues. The CDR3 bases are TGTGCCAGCAGGGGCACGCAGCCGAGGAATGAGCAGTTCTTC. Translated, it gives CASRGTQPRNEQFF.

V usage is TRBV20-1 and J usage is TRBJ2-7; D gene uncertain. Per the germline V gene, CDR1 is DFQATT and CDR2 is SNEGSKA (reference sequence). The CDR3 spans 11 residues. CDR3 protein: CSLVLAYEQYF. As DNA, the CDR3 is TGCAGCCTAGTTTTGGCCTACGAGCAGTACTTC.

The chain uses TRBV28 and TRBJ2-2; D assignment may be TRBD1 or TRBD2 (5 bases each). CDR1 is MDHEN, CDR2 SYDVKM, per germline. CDR3 size: 15 residues. Trimming removed 8 bases at V and 0 bases at J, with 13 bases between. This CDR3 reads CASARGSPNTGELFF. For the CDR3, the DNA is TGTGCCAGCGCCCGGGGCAGTCCGAACACCGGGGAGCTGTTTTTT.

The rearrangement joins TRBV28 to TRBJ1-2; no definite D call. V shed 5 bases and J shed 0 bases, with 10 bases lying between them. Germline CDR1 reads MDHEN; CDR2 reads SYDVKM. The CDR3 runs to 14 residues. CDR3 in amino acids: CASSLAVTNYGYTF. DNA for the CDR3: TGTGCCAGCAGTCTGGCAGTAACTAACTATGGCTACACCTTC.